The rows below give T cell receptor beta chains drawn from one sample of a study of CD4 T cell repertoires in COVID-19. Profiled with immunoSEQ multiplex PCR; TCRdb holds only in-frame clones, not every one. The sample shows fewer than 9,500 clones, under 90% of them seen only once. This specimen was effector memory CD4+ T cells from blood, taken before the COVID-19 pandemic. These receptors came from a human donor who had COVID-19. Both conserved end residues are part of each CDR3. The order of the fields is V gene, clone size, D gene, J gene, CDR3 DNA, CDR3 protein. The D gene is left open where the match is weak. Where a row states a size, it is once, few, many or the class of an expanded clone; other rows omit it.

TRBV19	-	TRBD1	TRBJ1-1	TGTGCCAGTAGGATAACAGGGGGGAACACTGAAGCTTTCTTT	CASRITGGNTEAFF
TRBV19	once	-	TRBJ1-4	TGTGCCAGTAACCCGGGCTGGGGAGATGAAAAACTGTTTTTT	CASNPGWGDEKLFF
TRBV5-1	-	TRBD1	TRBJ1-2	TGCGCCAGCAGCTTGGACGGGACAGGGAGTTTTAACTATGGCTACACCTTC	CASSLDGTGSFNYGYTF
TRBV7-9	-	TRBD1	TRBJ1-5	TGTGCCAGCAGCAGGGGACAGGCGACCAATCAGCCCCAGCATTTT	CASSRGQATNQPQHF
TRBV5-1	few	-	TRBJ2-5	TGCGCCAGCAGCTTGGACAGGGCCGAGACCCAGTACTTC	CASSLDRAETQYF
TRBV21-1	-	-	TRBJ1-2	TGTGCCAGCACGCGGGGGGGGTATGGCTACACCTTC	CASTRGGYGYTF
TRBV18	-	TRBD2	TRBJ2-1	TGTGCCAGCTCACCTATAAGCGGGAATTGGGATGAGCAGTTCTTC	CASSPISGNWDEQFF
TRBV28	-	-	TRBJ1-5	TGTGCCAGCAGTTTGGAGGGGAACGTACAGCCCCAGCATTTT	CASSLEGNVQPQHF
TRBV19	-	TRBD1	TRBJ2-2	TGTGCCAGTAGTATTTCGCAGGGGGCGCCTACCGGGGAGCTGTTTTTT	CASSISQGAPTGELFF
TRBV19	-	TRBD1	TRBJ1-5	TGTGCCAGTAACCGGGACAGGGGGCAAGGTCAGCCCCAGCATTTT	CASNRDRGQGQPQHF
TRBV5-4	-	-	TRBJ2-3	TGTGCCAGCAGCGCTCCGGGTGGCGATACGCAGTATTTT	CASSAPGGDTQYF
TRBV18	few	-	TRBJ1-1	TGTGCCAGCTCACCTAGCAACACTGAAGCTTTCTTT	CASSPSNTEAFF
TRBV19	-	-	TRBJ1-1	TGTGCCAGTAGGTCACCGGGACACTCCACTGAAGCTTTCTTT	CASRSPGHSTEAFF
TRBV27	-	TRBD1	TRBJ1-3	TGTGCCAGCAGTTTAGGGACAGGTGGAAACACCATATATTTT	CASSLGTGGNTIYF
TRBV29-1	-	-	TRBJ1-2	TGCAGCATAACGACAGGCAGCCAAGGCTACACCTTC	CSITTGSQGYTF
TRBV4-1	once	-	TRBJ2-5	TGCGCCAGCAGTCTGACAGCAGGCCAAGAGACCCAGTACTTC	CASSLTAGQETQYF
TRBV11-2	-	-	TRBJ2-5	TGTGCCAGCAGCCTCGGTGGGAGAGTAAGGGAGACCCAGTACTTC	CASSLGGRVRETQYF
TRBV5-4	once	TRBD1	TRBJ1-2	TGTGCCAGCAGCTTAAATCCGGGACAGGGTCCCGTCGGCGGCTACACCTTC	CASSLNPGQGPVGGYTF
TRBV5-1	-	TRBD1	TRBJ2-3	TGCGCCAGCAGCCCCCCGGGACAGGGGACAGATACGCAGTATTTT	CASSPPGQGTDTQYF
TRBV21-1	-	-	TRBJ1-1	TGTGCCAGCAGCAAAGCTCAGGGGTTGGACACTGAAGCTTTCTTT	CASSKAQGLDTEAFF
TRBV19	-	-	TRBJ2-2	TGTGCCAGTAGTGTTCCTAACACCGGGGAGCTGTTTTTT	CASSVPNTGELFF
TRBV13	-	-	TRBJ2-1	TGTGCCAGCAGCTTAGACAACGTAGCCAGCTCCTACAATGAGCAGTTCTTC	CASSLDNVASSYNEQFF